The rows below give T cell receptor beta chains drawn from one sample of a study of cytomegalovirus exposure and HLA in healthy donors. The assay was immunoSEQ multiplex PCR, and TCRdb's table has in-frame clones only and misses some. The sample has fewer than 150,000 clones, 65% to 85% seen once. Material for sequencing was PBMCs. These receptors were collected from a man in his fifties in good health and CMV-seronegative. CDR3s include the opening cysteine and the closing phenylalanine or tryptophan. The order of the fields is J gene, clone size, V gene, D gene, CDR3 protein, CDR3 DNA. D genes are given only for firm matches. For some rows the clone size is stated as once, few or many, or as a class when expanded; others skip it.

>TRBJ2-7|.|TRBV25-1|TRBD1
CPRGQGAEEQYF
TGTCCAAGGGGACAGGGGGCGGAGGAGCAGTACTTC
>TRBJ2-7|once|TRBV7-3|.
CASSLGDRLNEQYF
TGTGCCAGCAGCTTAGGAGACAGGCTCAACGAGCAGTACTTC
>TRBJ1-1|.|TRBV5-1|.
CASSLGGGTEAFF
TGCGCCAGCAGCTTGGGGGGGGGTACTGAAGCTTTCTTT
>TRBJ2-7|.|TRBV7-8|.
CASSLRREKYEQYF
TGTGCCAGCAGCTTAAGACGGGAGAAGTACGAGCAGTACTTC
>TRBJ2-3|.|TRBV28|.
CASSTIQGFPDTQYF
TGTGCCAGCAGTACCATCCAGGGGTTCCCAGATACGCAGTATTTT
>TRBJ1-5|.|TRBV18|.
CASSPPGKTYQPQHF
TGTGCCAGCTCACCACCAGGCAAGACATATCAGCCCCAGCATTTT
>TRBJ2-1|once|TRBV5-4|TRBD2
CASSYGWGLAGVDEQFF
TGTGCCAGCAGCTATGGCTGGGGACTAGCGGGAGTGGATGAGCAGTTCTTC
>TRBJ1-3|.|TRBV5-6|.
CASSLDSYAGAISGNTIYF
TGTGCCAGCAGCTTAGATAGTTATGCGGGGGCTATCTCTGGAAACACCATATATTTT
>TRBJ2-7|once|TRBV30|TRBD1
CAWSVQRQGDYEQYF
TGTGCCTGGAGTGTACAGAGGCAGGGGGACTACGAGCAGTACTTC
>TRBJ1-1|.|TRBV6-5|.
CASNRALNTEAFF
TGTGCCAGTAACAGGGCCCTGAACACTGAAGCTTTCTTT
>TRBJ2-1|.|TRBV11-2|TRBD2
CASSLSGRAVYNEQFF
TGTGCCAGCAGCTTAAGCGGGAGGGCCGTTTACAATGAGCAGTTCTTC
>TRBJ1-1|.|TRBV6-6|TRBD1
CASSSIKKGGTEAFF
TGTGCCAGCAGTAGCATAAAAAAAGGGGGCACTGAGGCTTTCTTT
>TRBJ1-4|.|TRBV21-1|.
CASSYTRDRGRGEKLFF
TGTGCCAGCAGCTATACACGGGACAGGGGGCGAGGAGAAAAACTGTTTTTT
>TRBJ1-5|.|TRBV19|TRBD1
CASSYRDRPYQPQHF
TGTGCCAGTAGTTACCGGGACAGGCCTTATCAGCCCCAGCATTTT
>TRBJ2-3|.|TRBV6-1|.
CASSEQGPRGDTQYF
TGTGCCAGCAGTGAGCAGGGGCCTCGAGGAGATACGCAGTATTTT
>TRBJ2-1|.|TRBV29-1|TRBD2
CSVEVRGLAGDRVVDEQFF
TGCAGCGTTGAAGTTCGAGGACTAGCGGGAGACAGGGTAGTCGATGAGCAGTTCTTC
>TRBJ1-5|few|TRBV2|TRBD1
CASTLGQGNQPQHF
TGTGCCAGCACCCTCGGACAGGGCAATCAGCCCCAGCATTTT
>TRBJ2-7|.|TRBV11-2|.
CASSLDLYEQYF
TGTGCCAGCAGCTTAGATCTTTACGAGCAGTACTTC
>TRBJ2-3|.|TRBV6-1|.
CASSEQTSLTDTQYF
TGTGCCAGCAGTGAACAGACTAGTTTAACAGATACGCAGTATTTT
>TRBJ2-5|.|TRBV21-1|.
CASSKGKLAGETQYF
TGTGCCAGCAGCAAAGGTAAACTAGCGGGAGAGACCCAGTACTTC
>TRBJ1-1|.|TRBV7-2|.
CASSGTSRGPNTEAFF
TGTGCCAGCAGCGGGACAAGCCGGGGCCCCAACACTGAAGCTTTCTTT
>TRBJ2-7|.|TRBV27|TRBD1
CASSPVQGANEQYF
TGTGCCAGCAGTCCGGTACAGGGGGCCAACGAGCAGTACTTC
>TRBJ2-1|.|TRBV19|TRBD2
CASSPLAGGDGEQFF
TGTGCCAGTAGTCCCCTAGCGGGAGGGGACGGTGAGCAGTTCTTC
>TRBJ1-3|.|TRBV15|.
CATSRTGGHSGDTIYF
TGTGCCACCAGCAGGACAGGTGGGCACTCTGGAGACACCATATATTTT
>TRBJ2-2|.|TRBV5-6|.
CASSLATANTGELFF
TGTGCCAGCAGCTTGGCGACAGCGAACACCGGGGAGCTGTTTTTT
>TRBJ2-1|.|TRBV29-1|.
CSVEEGGKGGGFEQFF
TGCAGCGTTGAAGAGGGAGGTAAAGGGGGGGGTTTTGAGCAGTTCTTC
>TRBJ2-1|.|TRBV30|.
CAWSGSSGSYNEQFF
TGTGCCTGGAGTGGGAGTTCGGGCTCCTACAATGAGCAGTTCTTC
>TRBJ2-7|.|TRBV6-4|.
CASRPDSSEQYF
TGTGCCAGCAGACCCGACAGTTCCGAGCAGTACTTC
>TRBJ2-2|few|TRBV9|TRBD2
CASSVGLAGVTGELFF
TGTGCCAGCAGCGTAGGCCTAGCGGGAGTCACCGGGGAGCTGTTTTTT
>TRBJ2-3|.|TRBV12-5|TRBD2
CASAWGGTDTQYF
TGTGCTAGTGCCTGGGGGGGGACAGATACGCAGTATTTT
>TRBJ1-4|.|TRBV28|.
CASSKGGGKEKLFF
TGTGCCAGCAGCAAGGGGGGGGGTAAGGAAAAACTGTTTTTT